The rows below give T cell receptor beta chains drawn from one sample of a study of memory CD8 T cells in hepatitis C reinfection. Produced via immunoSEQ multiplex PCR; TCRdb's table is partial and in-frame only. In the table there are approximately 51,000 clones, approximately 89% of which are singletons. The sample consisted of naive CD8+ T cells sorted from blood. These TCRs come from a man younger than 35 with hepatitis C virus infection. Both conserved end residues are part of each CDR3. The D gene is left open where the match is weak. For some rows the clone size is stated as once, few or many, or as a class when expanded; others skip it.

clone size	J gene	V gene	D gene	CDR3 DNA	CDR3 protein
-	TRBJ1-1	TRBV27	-	TGTGCCAGCAGTTTTATTTTCCGAGGACACGAGAACACTGAAGCTTTCTTT	CASSFIFRGHENTEAFF
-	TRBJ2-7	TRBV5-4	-	TGTGCCAGCAGCTCCGACACTGCCCCATGGGCCTCCTACGAGCAGTACTTC	CASSSDTAPWASYEQYF
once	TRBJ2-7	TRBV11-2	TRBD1	TGTGCCAGCAGCTTAGCGGACTATCGGGACAGGGAATTCTACGAGCAGTACTTC	CASSLADYRDREFYEQYF
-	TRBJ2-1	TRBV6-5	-	TGTGCCAGCAGGGGGGGACAGCTCTCCTACAATGAGCAGTTCTTC	CASRGGQLSYNEQFF
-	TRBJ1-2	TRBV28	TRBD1	TGTGCCAGCAGTTTCCTGGGACAGGGAAATGGCTACACCTTC	CASSFLGQGNGYTF
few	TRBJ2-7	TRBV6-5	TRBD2	TGTGCCAGCAGTTACTCTACTGGACTAGCGGGAGACGAGCAGTACTTC	CASSYSTGLAGDEQYF
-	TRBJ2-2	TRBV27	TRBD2	TGTGCCAGCAGTTTTCTGACTAGCGGGACCATCAACACCGGGGAGCTGTTTTTT	CASSFLTSGTINTGELFF
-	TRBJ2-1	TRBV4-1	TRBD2	TGCGCCAGCAGCCAAATGACTAGCGGAGTAAATGAGCAGTTCTTC	CASSQMTSGVNEQFF
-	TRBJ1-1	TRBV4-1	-	TGCGCCAGCAGCCCCCATCCTCACACGGGCACTGAAGCTTTCTTT	CASSPHPHTGTEAFF
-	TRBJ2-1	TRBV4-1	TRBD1	TGCGCCAGCAGCCCTCTGGACAGGGAGTTTCCCAATGAGCAGTTCTTC	CASSPLDREFPNEQFF
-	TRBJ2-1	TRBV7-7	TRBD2	TGTGCTAGCAGCTTAACCTCCGGACTAGCAGACTCCTACAATGAGCAGTTCTTC	CASSLTSGLADSYNEQFF
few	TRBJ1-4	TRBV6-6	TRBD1	TGTGCCAGCAGTTCCCACCCGACAGGGTGGAATGAAAAACTGTTTTTT	CASSSHPTGWNEKLFF
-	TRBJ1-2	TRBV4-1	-	TGCGCCAGCAGCCAAACCCCCGCGGGGTCGGGCTATGGCTACACCTTC	CASSQTPAGSGYGYTF